This T cell receptor (beta chain) comes out of a study of T cells after yellow fever vaccination. Overall study results and limits: Clonotypes found in both CD4 and CD8 compartments made up a small share. Boosting was followed by the reappearance of most primary-vaccination clones (roughly 95% CD4, 85% to 90% CD8).

TCRdb independently ran MiXCR on the 5' RACE reads; one entry per CDR3 protein. The table includes a few hundred thousand distinct CDR3 sequences, around 5.3% detected once. This clonotype occurred a few times. Its antigen remains unidentified. The sequence came from a man between 18 and 35 years old who received the YFV17D yellow fever vaccine. The sequencing used CD4+ T cells sorted from PBMCs, collected on the day of the yellow fever booster vaccination.

CDR3 in DNA: TGTGCCAGCATGGCGGGGGGAAGTTACGATACGCAGTATTTT. This gives the protein CASMAGGSYDTQYF. The chain links TRBV6-2 or TRBV6-3 to TRBJ2-3, with 8 bases lining up with TRBD2. CDR3 length equals 14 residues. Germline CDR1 reads MNHEY; CDR2 reads SVGEGT. J gave up 6 bases and V 7 bases, and 9 bases lay outside the gene matches.